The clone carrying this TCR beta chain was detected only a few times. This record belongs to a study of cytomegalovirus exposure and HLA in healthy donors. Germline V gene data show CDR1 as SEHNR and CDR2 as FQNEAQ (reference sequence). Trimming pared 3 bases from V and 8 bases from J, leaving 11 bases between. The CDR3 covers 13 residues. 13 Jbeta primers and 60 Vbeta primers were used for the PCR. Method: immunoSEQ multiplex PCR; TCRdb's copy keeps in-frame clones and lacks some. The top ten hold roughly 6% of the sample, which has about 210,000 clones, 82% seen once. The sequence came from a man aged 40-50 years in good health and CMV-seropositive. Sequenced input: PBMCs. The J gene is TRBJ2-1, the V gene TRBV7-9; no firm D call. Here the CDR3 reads CASSLVPHYEQFF. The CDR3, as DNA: TGTGCCAGCAGCTTGGTACCTCACTATGAGCAGTTCTTC.